Here is one T cell receptor (beta chain) with its context. Its antigen remains unidentified. The data belong to a study of TIL therapy for anti-PD-1-resistant metastatic lung cancer. Overall study: Median tumor mutation burden was around 1.6 mutations per megabase. Notes on the study in general: Patients were highly selected, enriched for treatment-naive, never-smoker and oncogene-addicted cases. Infused TIL clonotypes partially replaced the baseline blood repertoire, then decayed over months.

Sequencing used immunoSEQ v3. Profiled with immunoSEQ multiplex PCR; TCRdb holds only in-frame clones, not every one. Of 54,000 or so clones detected, over 75% appear once; the ten largest clones hold 2.5% to 3%. Time point denoted: pre-treatment sample, taken before nivolumab and TIL therapy. The V gene's germline CDR1 is LGHNT and CDR2 FRNRAP. CDR3 size: 13 residues. V lost 1 base to trimming and J lost 6 bases, with 7 bases between them. This TCR was sampled from a person aged 25 to 80 with non-small cell lung cancer. The source was blood, collected at baseline. The V and J genes are TRBV12-5 and TRBJ2-1; D is ambiguous. In DNA form, the CDR3 reads TGTGCTAGTGGTTTGGCCACCAGCAATGAGCAGTTCTTC. It is translated as CASGLATSNEQFF. Together with reference TRBV12-5 and TRBJ2-1, the CDR3 gives the full variable domain: DARVTQTPRHKVTEMGQEVTMRCQPILGHNTVFWYRQTMMQGLELLAYFRNRAPLDDSGMPKDRFSAEMPDATLATLKIQPSEPRDSAVYFCASGLATSNEQFFGPGTRLTVL.